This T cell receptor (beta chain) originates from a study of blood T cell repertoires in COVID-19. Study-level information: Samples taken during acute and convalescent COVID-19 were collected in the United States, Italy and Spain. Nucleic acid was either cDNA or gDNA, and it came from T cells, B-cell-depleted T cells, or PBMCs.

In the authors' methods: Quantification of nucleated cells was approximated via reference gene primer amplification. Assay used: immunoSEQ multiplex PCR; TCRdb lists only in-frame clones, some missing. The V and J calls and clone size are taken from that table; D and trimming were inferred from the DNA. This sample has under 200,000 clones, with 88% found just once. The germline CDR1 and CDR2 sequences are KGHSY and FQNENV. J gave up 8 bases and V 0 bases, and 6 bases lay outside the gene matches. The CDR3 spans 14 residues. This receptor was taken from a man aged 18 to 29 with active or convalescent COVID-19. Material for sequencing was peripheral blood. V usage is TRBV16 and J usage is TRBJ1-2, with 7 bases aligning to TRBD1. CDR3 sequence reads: CASSQSKGAKGYTF. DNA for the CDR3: TGTGCCAGCAGCCAATCAAAGGGGGCGAAAGGCTACACCTTC.